Listed below are T cell receptor beta chains from one sample, sequenced in a study of T cells after yellow fever vaccination. TCRdb called the 5' RACE reads again in MiXCR, with one record for every CDR3 protein. The sample has some 120,000 distinct CDR3 sequences, approximately 7% seen once. Source: CD4+ T cells sorted from PBMCs, taken more than 8 days after the first yellow fever vaccination. Receptor source: a man aged 18 to 29 who received the YFV17D yellow fever vaccine. Each CDR3 is given with its conserved first and last residue. The order of the fields is clone size, D gene, J gene, V gene, CDR3 DNA, CDR3 protein. D genes are given only for firm matches. Not every row has a clone size; where given, it reads once, few, many or a size class.

>once|TRBD2|TRBJ2-7|TRBV11-3
TGTGCCAGCAGCTTATCGGGGGGGACGACCTACGAGCAGTACTTC
CASSLSGGTTYEQYF
>.|.|TRBJ1-1|TRBV5-1
TGCGCCAGCAGCCAAAGGGGGGGGAGAAACACTGAAGCTTTCTTT
CASSQRGGRNTEAFF
>few|.|TRBJ2-6|TRBV14
TGTGCCAGCAGCCCACGATGGTGGAGGTTAGGGCAAGGGGATGTAAGCTCTGGGGCCAACGTCCTGACTTTC
CASSPRWWRLGQGDVSSGANVLTF
>few|.|TRBJ1-1|TRBV7-2
TGTGCCAGCAGCTCACTCAGGGGTACTGAAGCTTTCTTT
CASSSLRGTEAFF
>many|.|TRBJ2-1|TRBV11-2
TGTGCCAGCAGCTTAGATGCTTTAGGAGGGGGGAAGAGTGAGCAGTTCTTC
CASSLDALGGGKSEQFF
>many|.|TRBJ1-1|TRBV20-1
TGCAGTGCTGCCCCAGGAGGCGACACTGAAGCTTTCTTT
CSAAPGGDTEAFF
>many|.|TRBJ2-5|TRBV5-1
TGCGCCAGCAGCTTGATCGCAGGCGTGGAGACCCAGTACTTC
CASSLIAGVETQYF
>many|.|TRBJ2-2|TRBV29-1
TGCAGCGCGAGACTAGTGGACTCCGGGGAGCTGTTTTTT
CSARLVDSGELFF
>many|.|TRBJ2-5|TRBV12-3/TRBV12-4
TGTGCCAGCAGGACAGAACAAGAGACCCAGTACTTC
CASRTEQETQYF
>many|TRBD1|TRBJ2-1|TRBV4-3
TGCGCCAGCAGCCAAGATCTGGCAGGGGGCCGTTACAATGAGCAGTTCTTC
CASSQDLAGGRYNEQFF
>.|.|TRBJ2-5|TRBV5-6
TGTGCCAGCGGCCCCGGCGGCATGGAGACCCAGTACTTC
CASGPGGMETQYF
>many|.|TRBJ2-3|TRBV15
TGTGCCACCAGCAGATACACAGATACGCAGTATTTT
CATSRYTDTQYF
>few|TRBD1|TRBJ2-5|TRBV20-1
TGCAGTGCAACCGACAGGGGGGGGATGGAGACCCAGTACTTC
CSATDRGGMETQYF
>many|TRBD2|TRBJ2-1|TRBV29-1
TGCAGCGTGACCGGAACTAGCGGTTGGAATGAGCAGTTCTTC
CSVTGTSGWNEQFF
>many|.|TRBJ2-6|TRBV5-1
TGCGCCAGCAGCTTGGACGACACGACCTCTGGGGCCAACGTCCTGACTTTC
CASSLDDTTSGANVLTF
>.|TRBD2|TRBJ2-5|TRBV12-3/TRBV12-4
TGTGCCAGCAGCCCTCTAACGGGGGGGATGGAGACCCAGTACTTC
CASSPLTGGMETQYF
>many|.|TRBJ2-3|TRBV4-2
TGTGCCAGCAGCCCTCCGGGGCTGGATACGCAGTATTTT
CASSPPGLDTQYF
>few|.|TRBJ1-5|TRBV12-3/TRBV12-4
TGTGCCAGCAGTTTTAAGGGTTTACAGCCCCAGCATTTT
CASSFKGLQPQHF
>few|.|TRBJ1-2|TRBV5-4
TGTGCCAGCAGCTTCCCAGGGCCAGAGGTACACGGCTACACCTTC
CASSFPGPEVHGYTF
>many|.|TRBJ1-1|TRBV7-2
TGTGCCAGCAGCGGTTGGGCTGAAGCTTTCTTT
CASSGWAEAFF
>many|.|TRBJ2-1|TRBV2
TGTGCCAGCAGTGAAAATTGGCAGGGTGGCGATGAGCAGTTCTTC
CASSENWQGGDEQFF
>many|TRBD1|TRBJ1-4|TRBV5-1
TGCGCCAGCAGCTTGGCCGGGACAGGGGATGAAAAACTGTTTTTT
CASSLAGTGDEKLFF
>many|.|TRBJ2-1|TRBV29-1
TGCAGCGTTTCCCGACCCCCGGGATTTAATGAGCAGTTCTTC
CSVSRPPGFNEQFF
>many|TRBD1|TRBJ1-2|TRBV5-1
TGCGCCAGCAGCTTAGGGACAGGAAGGATGGACGGCTACACCTTC
CASSLGTGRMDGYTF
>few|.|TRBJ1-2|TRBV5-1
TGCGCCAGCAGCTCAACCGGGACGGCTTATGGCTACACCTTC
CASSSTGTAYGYTF
>many|TRBD1|TRBJ2-3|TRBV6-5
TGTGCCAGCAGTCACCCGGGACAGGGCACAGATACGCAGTATTTT
CASSHPGQGTDTQYF
>many|.|TRBJ2-5|TRBV4-1
TGCGCCAGCAGCCAAGGCAATGGGGGAGGCGAGACCCAGTACTTC
CASSQGNGGGETQYF
>many|.|TRBJ2-7|TRBV20-1
TGCAGTGCTAGAGACACTGACTCCTACGAGCAGTACTTC
CSARDTDSYEQYF
>many|TRBD2|TRBJ2-1|TRBV6-1
TGTGCCAGCAGTCAAACCGCACTAGCGGGGGGGCCATTCAATGAGCAGTTCTTC
CASSQTALAGGPFNEQFF